A selection of T cell receptor beta chains follows, all from one sample in a study of CD8 T cells in ankylosing spondylitis. TCRdb processed the 5' RACE reads anew with MiXCR; each CDR3 protein has one entry. The sample has roughly 7,500 distinct CDR3 sequences; under 8.5% are singletons. The source material was blood, either unsorted or a sorted T cell fraction (not recorded which). These receptors all stem from a male donor with ankylosing spondylitis or in good health (not recorded which). Both conserved end residues are part of each CDR3. D genes are given only for firm matches. The size entry is marked missing in some rows and otherwise reads once, few, many or a size class.

TGTGCCAGCAGCAACCGGGACAGGGAATACAATGAGCAGTTCTTC CASSNRDREYNEQFF TRBV9 many TRBD1 TRBJ2-1
TGTGCCAGCACCCGGCCTACTAATGAAAAACTGTTTTTT CASTRPTNEKLFF TRBV9 many - TRBJ1-4
TGTGCCAGCACCCGGTCGGCAGGCACAGATACGCAGTATTTT CASTRSAGTDTQYF TRBV9 few - TRBJ2-3
TGTGCCAGCAGCCCCCAGGGCTCTGGAAACACCATATATTTT CASSPQGSGNTIYF TRBV9 medium-sized - TRBJ1-3
TGTGCCAGCAGCGGGGGGGGACTAGTGGCCACAGATACGCAGTATTTT CASSGGGLVATDTQYF TRBV9 many TRBD2 TRBJ2-3
TGTGCCAGCAGCGTTCGCGGGGGGGGGGCAGATACGCAGTATTTT CASSVRGGGADTQYF TRBV9 many TRBD2 TRBJ2-3
TGTGCCAGCAGCCAAGGGGGCACTTCCAGCGGGGAGACCCAGTACTTC CASSQGGTSSGETQYF TRBV9 medium-sized - TRBJ2-5
TGTGCCAGCAGCCCAAGGACAGGGGAGGACTATGGCTACACCTTC CASSPRTGEDYGYTF TRBV9 many TRBD1 TRBJ1-2
TGTGCCAGCAGCGAAGCGGCGGGAGCGAACACCGGGGAGCTGTTTTTT CASSEAAGANTGELFF TRBV9 medium-sized TRBD2 TRBJ2-2
TGTGCCAGCAGCGCAGATCGACAGGGTTTGAACACTGAAGCTTTCTTT CASSADRQGLNTEAFF TRBV9 medium-sized TRBD1 TRBJ1-1
TGTGCCAGCAGCGTAGCCGGGGGCCTAGAGACCCAGTACTTC CASSVAGGLETQYF TRBV9 many - TRBJ2-5
TGTGCCAGCAGATCCGGACAGGACGCTTATGGCTACACCTTC CASRSGQDAYGYTF TRBV9 many TRBD1 TRBJ1-2
TGTGCCAGCAGCGTAGGGACAGGCCTCGGCTCTGGAAACACCATATATTTT CASSVGTGLGSGNTIYF TRBV9 many TRBD1 TRBJ1-3
TGTGCCAGCAGCTTGAGTGGGGAGGGTAGCAATCAGCCCCAGCATTTT CASSLSGEGSNQPQHF TRBV5-8 - - TRBJ1-5
TGTGCCAGCAGCTCTAACCCGGGACAGAGCTCCTACAATGAGCAGTTCTTC CASSSNPGQSSYNEQFF TRBV9 - TRBD1 TRBJ2-1
TGTGCCAGCACCACTGGGGGGGGCGGACACGGTGAGCAGTTCTTC CASTTGGGGHGEQFF TRBV9 few - TRBJ2-1
TGTGCCAGCAGCGTAGAACTAGCGGGGGTCTTTACAGATACGCAGTATTTT CASSVELAGVFTDTQYF TRBV9 - TRBD2 TRBJ2-3
TGTGCCAGCAGCGTAGGGGTGGGGGCCACTTACAATGAGCAGTTCTTC CASSVGVGATYNEQFF TRBV9 medium-sized - TRBJ2-1
TGTGCCAGCAGCGTAATAACAGGGGAGAACACTGAAGCTTTCTTT CASSVITGENTEAFF TRBV9 - TRBD1 TRBJ1-1
TGTGCCAGCAGCGTAGCCGGGGAGGGACTAAGGTATGGCTACACCTTC CASSVAGEGLRYGYTF TRBV9 many - TRBJ1-2
TGTGCCAGCAGCGTAGACGGGGGGGCCACCGGGGAGCTGTTTTTT CASSVDGGATGELFF TRBV9 medium-sized TRBD2 TRBJ2-2
TGTGCCAGCAGCGGGGGACCCGAAGCGGGAGGAGAGACCCAGTACTTC CASSGGPEAGGETQYF TRBV9 many TRBD2 TRBJ2-5
TGCAGTGCAAACGACAGGAGCTGGCAGCCCCAGCATTTT CSANDRSWQPQHF TRBV20-1 many - TRBJ1-5
TGTGCCAGCAGCGCCCCTAGGGATCCAAGCCCCGACCAAGAGACCCAGTACTTC CASSAPRDPSPDQETQYF TRBV9 many - TRBJ2-5
TGTGCCAGCAGCGTAGAACTAGCGTACACAGATACGCAGTATTTT CASSVELAYTDTQYF TRBV9 medium-sized TRBD2 TRBJ2-3
TGTGCCAGCAGCCTCGCGACAGGGGGCGATGAGCAGTTCTTC CASSLATGGDEQFF TRBV9 medium-sized TRBD1 TRBJ2-1
TGTGCCAGCAGCGTGGCACAGGGGTCCACAGATACGCAGTATTTT CASSVAQGSTDTQYF TRBV9 many TRBD1 TRBJ2-3
TGTGCCAGCAGCGTAGGTCAAACTAGCACAGATACGCAGTATTTT CASSVGQTSTDTQYF TRBV9 few - TRBJ2-3
TGTGCCAGCAGCGAGACGGGGGAGTGGGGCTACACCTTC CASSETGEWGYTF TRBV9 medium-sized - TRBJ1-2
TGTGCCAGCAGCGCCATACTAGCGGGAGGGTTCGATAGCTCCTACAATGAGCAGTTCTTC CASSAILAGGFDSSYNEQFF TRBV9 - TRBD2 TRBJ2-1
TGTGCCAGCAGTTTACCACACAGGGGGGCTGAGCAGTTCTTC CASSLPHRGAEQFF TRBV27 many TRBD1 TRBJ2-1
TGTGCCAGCAGCGACCGACAGGGGACCGGGGAGCTGTTTTTT CASSDRQGTGELFF TRBV9 medium-sized TRBD1 TRBJ2-2
TGTGCCAGCAGCGGCGGACTAGCGGGATACAATGAGCAGTTCTTC CASSGGLAGYNEQFF TRBV9 many TRBD2 TRBJ2-1
TGTGCCAGCAGCGCCCGGGGGGGAAATACGCAGTATTTT CASSARGGNTQYF TRBV9 many TRBD2 TRBJ2-3
TGTGCCAGCAGCCCTCGACTAGCGGGGGCTCCCGCCTACAATGAGCAGTTCTTC CASSPRLAGAPAYNEQFF TRBV9 many TRBD2 TRBJ2-1
TGTGCCAGCAGCGTAGAGCTATACACAGATACGCAGTATTTT CASSVELYTDTQYF TRBV9 many - TRBJ2-3
TGTGCCAGCGGAGGAGTAAACGGGGACAGCTACAATGAGCAGTTCTTC CASGGVNGDSYNEQFF TRBV9 - TRBD1 TRBJ2-1
TGTGCCAGCAGCTCCCTAGCGGGAGGGCCAGGAGATACGCAGTATTTT CASSSLAGGPGDTQYF TRBV9 few TRBD2 TRBJ2-3
TGTGCCAGCAGCGTAGGGACAGGGGCCTACAATGAGCAGTTCTTC CASSVGTGAYNEQFF TRBV9 medium-sized TRBD1 TRBJ2-1
TGTGCCAGCAACAGGGGGACCACTAGCACAGATACGCAGTATTTT CASNRGTTSTDTQYF TRBV9 many TRBD1 TRBJ2-3
TGTGCCAGCAGCGTGGGTCAGGACCCCACAGATACGCAGTATTTT CASSVGQDPTDTQYF TRBV9 - - TRBJ2-3